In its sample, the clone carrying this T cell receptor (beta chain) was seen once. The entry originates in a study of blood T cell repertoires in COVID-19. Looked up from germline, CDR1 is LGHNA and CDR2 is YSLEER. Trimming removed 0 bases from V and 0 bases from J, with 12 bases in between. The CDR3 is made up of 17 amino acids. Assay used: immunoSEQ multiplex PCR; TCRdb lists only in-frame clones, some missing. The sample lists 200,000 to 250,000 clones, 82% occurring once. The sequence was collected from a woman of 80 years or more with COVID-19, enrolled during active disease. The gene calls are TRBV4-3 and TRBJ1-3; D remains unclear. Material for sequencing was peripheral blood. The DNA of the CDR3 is TGCGCCAGCAGCCAAGATATAGGGCGGGACTCTGGAAACACCATATATTTT. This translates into CASSQDIGRDSGNTIYF.